A single sample is the source of the 27 T cell receptor beta chains below, sequenced in a study of cytomegalovirus exposure and HLA in healthy donors. Amplification used 60 Vbeta primers and 13 Jbeta primers. Sequenced by immunoSEQ multiplex PCR; TCRdb stores in-frame clones only, minus some. The sample has around 140,000 clones; more than 75% are singletons. Input material: PBMCs. The receptors come from a female donor in good health and CMV-seronegative.

As DNA, the CDR3 is TGTGCCAGCTCACCACTCCGGACTAGCGGGAGCGCAGATACGCAGTATTTT. Encoded protein: CASSPLRTSGSADTQYF. V gene TRBV18 combines with J gene TRBJ2-3; 13 positions agree with TRBD2. The CDR3 covers 17 residues. Germline V gives CDR1 KGHSH, CDR2 LQKENI. The trim removed 1 base at V and 4 bases at J, leaving 5 bases unmatched.

The chain has TRBV5-1 and TRBJ2-7; D is possibly TRBD1 (6 bases). The CDR3 runs 14 residues. V was pared by 4 bases and J by 2 bases, with 13 bases between. From germline, CDR1 is SGHRS and CDR2 YFSETQ. This chain's CDR3 is CASSAAGQTYEQYF. Here the CDR3 DNA reads TGCGCCAGCAGCGCTGCCGGACAGACCTACGAGCAGTACTTC. The complete variable domain, with remaining parts taken from reference TRBV5-1 and TRBJ2-7, reads KAGVTQTPRYLIKTRGQQVTLSCSPISGHRSVSWYQQTPGQGLQFLFEYFSETQRNKGNFPGRFSGRQFSNSRSEMNVSTLELGDSALYLCASSAAGQTYEQYFGPGTRLTVT.

J is TRBJ1-5 and V is TRBV15; TRBD1 matches 7 bases. CDR3 length: 15 residues. J lost 5 bases, V lost 3 bases, and 7 bases had no gene match. Germline V gene data show CDR1 as LNHNV and CDR2 as YYDKDF (reference sequence). CDR3 DNA: TGTGCCACCAGCAGGCCTAGGGACAGACATCAGCCCCAGCATTTT. Amino acid sequence: CATSRPRDRHQPQHF.

This sequence joins TRBV4-3 and TRBJ1-3, with 7 bases that match TRBD1. The germline V gene has CDR1 LGHNA and CDR2 YSLEER. V shed 3 bases, J shed 0 bases, and the junction held 8 bases outside the gene matches. The CDR3 spans 17 residues. The CDR3 here is CASSQLPDRSSGNTIYF. CDR3 DNA sequence: TGCGCCAGCAGCCAGCTCCCGGACAGGTCCTCTGGAAACACCATATATTTT.

The chain combines TRBV6-1 with TRBJ1-6; D unresolved. V dropped 3 bases and J dropped 8 bases, with 20 bases sitting between them. The germline V gene has CDR1 MNHNS and CDR2 SASEGT. This CDR3 region has 17 residues. This CDR3 is CASSESLRRGRDSPLHF. CDR3 nucleotides: TGTGCCAGCAGTGAGAGCCTTAGGAGAGGTCGGGATTCACCCCTCCACTTT.

CDR3 nucleotide sequence: TGTGCCAGCAGCCGCGCGGCGGGACAGACAAAAGAGACCCAGTACTTC. This codes for CASSRAAGQTKETQYF. This chain joins TRBV9 and TRBJ2-5; maybe TRBD1 (7 bases). CDR1 SGDLS and CDR2 YYNGEE come from the germline V gene. The CDR3 contains 16 residues. V was trimmed by 4 bases and J by 3 bases, leaving 19 bases between them.

There are a few counts of this clone. This chain uses TRBV25-1 with TRBJ1-4; weak D call: TRBD1 (5 bases). V lost 6 bases and J lost 8, with 13 bases in between. CDR3 length equals 13 residues. Germline V CDR1 and CDR2: MGHDK, SYGVNS. CDR3 loop: CASRGQGREKLFF. CDR3 sequence (DNA): TGTGCCAGCAGAGGGCAGGGAAGGGAAAAACTGTTTTTT. Drawing the rest from reference TRBV25-1 and TRBJ1-4, the complete variable domain is EADIYQTPRYLVIGTGKKITLECSQTMGHDKMYWYQQDPGMELHLIHYSYGVNSTEKGDLSSESTVSRIRTEHFPLTLESARPSHTSQYLCASRGQGREKLFFGSGTQLSVL.

The rearrangement joins TRBV19 to TRBJ2-1, with a possible D match to TRBD2 (5 bases). This CDR3 is 15 amino acids long. V was shortened by 5 bases and J by 6 bases, with 17 bases between the two germline ends. Germline-derived CDR1 and CDR2 are LNHDA and SQIVND (reference sequence). CDR3 amino acids: CASSGRMPPLNEQFF. The CDR3 nucleotides read TGTGCCAGTAGTGGGAGAATGCCCCCCCTCAATGAGCAGTTCTTC.

The rearrangement joins TRBV5-1 to TRBJ2-7; the D gene is possibly TRBD2 (6 bases). V lost 4 bases, J lost 3 bases, and 11 bases lay in between. Germline assignment: CDR1 SGHRS and CDR2 YFSETQ. The CDR3 totals 13 residues. The CDR3 protein is CASSPGRNYEQYF. Here the CDR3 DNA reads TGCGCCAGCAGCCCGGGGAGGAACTACGAGCAGTACTTC.

The rearrangement links TRBV7-8 to TRBJ1-1; possibly TRBD1 for D (5 bases). Germline V gene lookup returns CDR1 SGHVS and CDR2 FQNEAQ. Trimming pared 11 bases from V and 5 bases from J, leaving 15 bases between. The CDR3 runs to 12 residues. CDR3: CADAGDVTEAFF. DNA for the CDR3: TGTGCCGACGCGGGGGATGTGACTGAAGCTTTCTTT.

This clone has only a few counts. This chain connects TRBV28 to TRBJ1-4; weak D call: TRBD1 (5 bases). CDR3 length: 16 residues. V was cut by 6 bases and J by 8 bases, with 22 bases left in between. From germline, CDR1 is MDHEN and CDR2 SYDVKM. CDR3 loop: CASSPGGRGGEEKLFF. The CDR3 nucleotides read TGTGCCAGCAGCCCCGGTGGGAGGGGCGGGGAGGAAAAACTGTTTTTT.

V usage is TRBV13 and J usage is TRBJ2-5; 8 bases are shared with TRBD2. The J segment lost 4 bases and the V segment lost 5 bases, leaving 12 bases of the junction unmatched. Germline lookup yields CDR1 PRHDT and CDR2 FYEKMQ (reference sequence). The CDR3 is 16 residues long. The CDR3 sequence: CASSPSGGGFGETQYF. For the CDR3, the DNA is TGTGCCAGCAGCCCGTCGGGGGGGGGCTTTGGAGAGACCCAGTACTTC.

The V call is TRBV30, the J call TRBJ2-5; D remains unclear. V was trimmed by 0 bases and J by 0 bases, leaving 5 bases between them. Germline V gene data show CDR1 as GTSNPN and CDR2 as SVGIG (reference sequence). The CDR3 length is 13 residues. CDR3 amino acids: CAWSVGDQETQYF. The CDR3 DNA follows: TGTGCCTGGAGTGTCGGAGACCAAGAGACCCAGTACTTC.

This clone was observed a handful of times. The rearrangement uses TRBV28 and TRBJ1-2; the D gene is possibly TRBD1 (6 bases). The CDR3 totals 13 residues. Germline V gene data show CDR1 as MDHEN and CDR2 as SYDVKM. Trimming removed 6 bases at V and 4 bases at J, with 12 bases between. CDR3 sequence: CASSPPRGYGYTF. DNA of the CDR3: TGTGCCAGCAGCCCGCCCAGGGGCTATGGCTACACCTTC.

The V and J genes are TRBV9 and TRBJ2-3, with 9 bases identical to TRBD2. Losses at the gene ends were 3 bases for V and 2 bases for J; bases not matched to a gene: 7. The CDR3 has 16 amino acids. In germline, CDR1 is SGDLS, CDR2 YYNGEE. The CDR3 sequence is CASSEASGDITDTQYF. CDR3 bases: TGTGCCAGCAGCGAGGCTAGCGGGGACATCACAGATACGCAGTATTTT.

This chain connects TRBV28 to TRBJ1-6, with 10 bases matching TRBD1. Trimming took 8 bases from V and 7 from J; bases not matched to a gene: 11. CDR3 length equals 16 residues. CDR1 is MDHEN and CDR2 is SYDVKM in the germline V gene. As DNA, the CDR3 is TGTGCCAGCCACACGCGACAGGGGGCGAAGAATTCACCCCTCCACTTT. Translated: CASHTRQGAKNSPLHF.

The rearrangement uses TRBV27 and TRBJ1-1; possible D gene TRBD1, 6 bases. The V gene's germline CDR1 is MNHEY and CDR2 SMNVEV (reference sequence). Deletions cut 4 bases from V and 3 bases from J, with 18 bases between. This CDR3 is built from 16 residues. CDR3: CASSSGQGWSHTEAFF. CDR3 DNA sequence: TGTGCCAGCAGTTCCGGGCAGGGGTGGTCGCACACTGAAGCTTTCTTT.

The chain joins TRBV7-8 to TRBJ2-2; 9 bases map to TRBD1. The CDR3 is 16 residues long. Germline lookup yields CDR1 SGHVS and CDR2 FQNEAQ. The ends lost 5 bases at V and 3 bases at J; junction bases unmatched: 7. The CDR3 loop is CASSGRDRVDTGELFF. For the CDR3, the DNA is TGTGCCAGCAGCGGAAGGGACAGGGTTGACACCGGGGAGCTGTTTTTT.

The chain has TRBV7-2 and TRBJ2-1, with TRBD1 matching over 8 bases. Unmatched junction bases numbered 1, after V lost 4 bases and J lost 8 bases. The germline gives CDR1 SGHTA, CDR2 FQGNSA. The CDR3 covers 12 residues. CDR3 sequence reads: CASSSTGDEQFF. DNA of the CDR3: TGTGCCAGCAGCTCGACAGGGGATGAGCAGTTCTTC.

CDR3 region: CAWGQNTGELFF. CDR3 nucleotide sequence: TGTGCCTGGGGACAGAACACCGGGGAGCTGTTTTTT. This chain uses TRBV30 with TRBJ2-2; D possibly corresponds to TRBD1 (5 bases). The CDR3 sequence is 12 residues long. CDR1 GTSNPN and CDR2 SVGIG come from the germline V gene (reference sequence). Trimming cost V 5 bases and J 1 base, with 5 bases left between them.

The chain employs TRBV6-5 and TRBJ1-4; 8 bases map to TRBD1. With 6 bases clipped from V and 8 bases from J, the junction kept 5 bases outside the gene matches. This CDR3 comprises 13 residues. Germline CDR1 reads MNHEY; CDR2 reads SVGAGI. Here the CDR3 reads CASRGQAGEKLFF. CDR3 coding DNA: TGTGCCAGCAGGGGACAGGCTGGGGAAAAACTGTTTTTT.

Only a few counts were recorded for this clone. The J gene is TRBJ1-4, the V gene TRBV2; 7 nucleotides align to TRBD1. The ends lost 7 bases at V and 7 bases at J; junction bases unmatched: 12. CDR1 and CDR2 from the germline V gene are SNHLY and FYNNEI. CDR3 length: 15 residues. The chain's CDR3 is CASNGRQGYGEKLFF. The CDR3 DNA sequence: TGTGCCAGCAATGGCCGACAGGGATATGGTGAAAAACTGTTTTTT.

V is TRBV6-1 and J is TRBJ1-1, with D possibly matching TRBD1 (5 bases). Deletions cut 4 bases from V and 4 bases from J, with 13 bases between. This CDR3 has 14 amino acids. Germline CDR1 MNHNS, CDR2 SASEGT. Here the CDR3 DNA reads TGTGCCAGCAGTGCGACAGTCCTAGGCACTGAAGCTTTCTTT. Its translation is CASSATVLGTEAFF.

On this clone: Other DNA variants within this sample encode the same CDR3. V and J are TRBV11-2 and TRBJ2-7, with 7 nucleotides matching TRBD2. After removal of 4 bases from V and 2 bases from J, the junction contained 11 bases not matched to a gene. Germline V gives CDR1 SGHAT, CDR2 FQNNGV. The CDR3 consists of 16 residues. This chain's CDR3 is CASSSRTSGATYEQYF. The CDR3 coding sequence is TGTGCCAGCAGCTCCCGGACTAGTGGGGCCACCTACGAGCAGTACTTC.

On this clone: Its ends do not fully match the called genes, so a read error is possible. The J gene is TRBJ2-2, the V gene TRBV5-6; D possibly corresponds to TRBD1 (5 bases). CDR1 is SGHDT, CDR2 YYEEEE, per germline. The CDR3 covers 15 residues. This chain's CDR3 is CATSPSAGYTGELFF. In DNA form, the CDR3 reads TGTGCCACCAGCCCCAGCGCAGGGTATACCGGGGAGCTGTTTTTT.

V gene TRBV7-9 combines with J gene TRBJ2-1, with unresolved D. The CDR3 loop spans 13 amino acids. V was shortened by 1 base and J by 9 bases, with 10 bases between the two germline ends. The germline V gene encodes CDR1 SEHNR and CDR2 FQNEAQ (reference sequence). The CDR3 nucleotides are TGTGCCAGCAGCTTAGTCCTAGAAAGTGAGCAGTTCTTC. Translated: CASSLVLESEQFF.

The CDR3 DNA sequence: TGTGCCAGCAGCACCGCCGGGTACGAGCAGTACTTC. Residues: CASSTAGYEQYF. The rearrangement links TRBV5-5 to TRBJ2-7, with D uncertain. Between the trimmed V and J ends, which lost 4 bases and 4 bases, there was a span of 9 bases. The CDR3 runs to 12 residues. Germline V gene data show CDR1 as SGHKS and CDR2 as YYEKEE (reference sequence).